This T cell receptor (beta chain) was recovered during a study of beta chain features in type 1 diabetes. General study findings and limits: Compared with healthy donors, patients appeared to share more similar naive, central memory and regulatory TCRB repertoires.

A note on this clone: As yet, its antigen is unknown.

The sequenced template was cDNA made from the entire isolated RNA. The assay was immunoSEQ multiplex PCR, and TCRdb's table has in-frame clones only and misses some. The sample lists about 900,000 clones; around a sixth were seen once. The CDR3 runs 13 residues. Trimming pared 4 bases from V and 6 bases from J, leaving 13 bases between. Germline V lookup: CDR1 MGHRA, CDR2 YSYEKL. Sequencing used naive CD4+ T cells from blood. The rearrangement links TRBV4-1 to TRBJ2-7; either TRBD1 or TRBD2 may fit D (5 bases each). The TCR sequence derives from a woman aged 18-29 years in good health. DNA of the CDR3: TGCGCCAGCAGCCGTACGGGGCTCTCCGAGCAGTACTTC. It specifies CASSRTGLSEQYF.